A single sample is the source of the 3 T cell receptor beta chains below, sequenced in a study of T cell repertoires in cytomegalovirus infection (dated by TCRdb to the late 2010s). The instrument given in TCRdb is Illumina HiSeq 1500. Using fastp at Q25 and MiXCR, TCRdb reprocessed the public reads and kept productive beta chains. Identical CDR3 protein sequences are pooled into one entry, listed with their most common genes and DNA. A total of under 250,000 distinct CDR3 sequences appear in this sample, around 6.6% of them only once. The top ten constitute around 6.5% of the sample. The material sequenced was PBMCs. The receptors come from a human donor in good health (CMV status not recorded). Some clones in this sample may be carry-over from other donors' samples.

The sample holds many counts of this clonotype. The V and J genes are TRBV7-2 and TRBJ1-2; D gene ambiguous. The V end was cut by 5 bases, the J end by 7 bases, with 17 bases between. The CDR3 loop spans 14 amino acids. Germline CDR1 reads SGHTA; CDR2 reads FQGNSA. For the CDR3, the DNA is TGTGCCAGCAGCGTAGGCACTGATGGAGGTGGCTACACCTTC. It encodes CASSVGTDGGGYTF.

This clonotype was recorded at least ten times. The V and J genes are TRBV20-1 and TRBJ2-5, with 9 bases that match TRBD2. The CDR3 contains 13 residues. Germline V gene lookup returns CDR1 DFQATT and CDR2 SNEGSKA (reference sequence). Losses at the gene ends were 6 bases for V and 5 bases for J; bases not matched to a gene: 7. CDR3 in amino acids: CSAKKAGGETQYF. The CDR3 nucleotides are TGCAGTGCGAAGAAGGCGGGGGGGGAGACCCAGTACTTC.

This clonotype was observed at least ten times. This chain uses TRBV7-8 with TRBJ1-4; maybe TRBD1 (5 bases). CDR1 is SGHVS, CDR2 FQNEAQ, per germline. The CDR3 sequence is 14 residues long. With 5 bases removed from V and 4 bases from J, the gap between germline ends came to 11 bases. The CDR3: CASSEGRRNEKLFF. DNA of the CDR3: TGTGCCAGCAGCGAGGGACGGCGTAATGAAAAACTGTTTTTT.